This T cell receptor (beta chain) is from a study of technical replicates of blood from several donors. The data were produced by immunoSEQ multiplex PCR, yet TCRdb's version contains in-frame clones alone and is incomplete. The sample holds approximately 85,000 clones, around 94% seen once. The germline gives CDR1 SGHDT, CDR2 YYEEEE. This CDR3 region has 13 residues. Trimming removed 3 bases from V and 2 bases from J; junction bases left unmatched: 0. This clonotype was obtained from a human donor in good health. The sequencing input was T cells isolated from PBMCs. The chain links TRBV5-6 to TRBJ2-7, with 9 nucleotides matching TRBD1. This CDR3 reads CASSWTGAYEQYF. Written as DNA, the CDR3 is TGTGCCAGCAGCTGGACAGGGGCCTACGAGCAGTACTTC.